The 6 T cell receptor beta chains given below trace back to one sample, sequenced in a study of cytomegalovirus exposure and HLA in healthy donors. PCR used 60 Vbeta primers and 13 Jbeta primers. Generated by immunoSEQ multiplex PCR, the TCRdb table keeps only in-frame clones and is missing some. Found here are just over 150,000 clones, approximately 80% of them singletons; the top ten hold around 6.6%. Sequencing was performed on PBMCs. All receptors come from a male donor in good health and CMV-seropositive.

For the CDR3, the DNA is TGCGCCAGCAGCTCCTCCCTAGCGGGAGGAACAGATACGCAGTATTTT. Its protein product is CASSSSLAGGTDTQYF. J is TRBJ2-3 and V is TRBV5-1; the match to TRBD2 covers 11 bases. The length of the CDR3 is 16 residues. Germline CDR1 SGHRS, CDR2 YFSETQ. J gave up 3 bases and V 3 bases, and 6 bases lay outside the gene matches.

CDR3 coding DNA: TGTGCCAGCAGTTACTCGACTAGCGGGCCTGACAATGAGCAGTTCTTC. Protein product: CASSYSTSGPDNEQFF. V and J are TRBV6-6 and TRBJ2-1; 10 nucleotides line up with TRBD2. Trimming removed 0 bases from V and 5 bases from J; junction bases left unmatched: 4. The germline gives CDR1 MNHNY, CDR2 SVGAGI (reference sequence). The CDR3 extends over 16 amino acids.

This chain links TRBV10-3 with TRBJ1-5, with TRBD1 identical over 10 bases. V was pared by 8 bases and J by 5 bases, with 12 bases of the junction left unmatched. The germline CDR1 and CDR2 sequences are ENHRY and SYGVKD. This CDR3 contains 16 residues. The CDR3 DNA follows: TGTGCCATCGGTCCGGGACAGGGGAAAAAGGATCAGCCCCAGCATTTT. It codes for CAIGPGQGKKDQPQHF.

This clone appeared a single time. V usage is TRBV4-1 and J usage is TRBJ2-1; maybe TRBD2 (6 bases). This CDR3 has 16 residues. Germline CDR1 MGHRA, CDR2 YSYEKL. Trimming pared 4 bases from V and 4 bases from J, leaving 17 bases between. CDR3 amino acids: CASSLSSSANYNEQFF. The CDR3 DNA sequence: TGCGCCAGCAGCCTTTCTTCTAGCGCGAATTACAATGAGCAGTTCTTC.

The chain is built from TRBV28 and TRBJ1-5; weak D call: TRBD1 (5 bases). Trimming left V 2 bases short and J 5 bases short, with 16 bases between. CDR3 length: 16 amino acids. Germline lookup yields CDR1 MDHEN and CDR2 SYDVKM. The CDR3 spells CASSLALTAHYQPQHF. The CDR3 region has the DNA TGTGCCAGCAGTTTAGCCTTGACAGCACACTATCAGCCCCAGCATTTT.

The V call is TRBV27, the J call TRBJ1-1; D is unclear. The CDR3 has 13 residues. CDR1 is MNHEY, CDR2 SMNVEV, per germline (reference sequence). The V end was cut by 4 bases, the J end by 1 base, with 7 bases between. CDR3 nucleotide sequence: TGTGCCAGCAGTTCCCTTTGGAACACTGAAGCTTTCTTT. It translates to CASSSLWNTEAFF.